These 20 T cell receptor beta chains originate from one sample sequenced in a study of cytomegalovirus exposure and HLA in healthy donors. In the PCR, 60 Vbeta and 13 Jbeta primers were used. TCRdb keeps only in-frame clones here, not all; method: immunoSEQ multiplex PCR. Of approximately 180,000 clones in the sample, more than 75% were seen once. The sequencing sample was made of PBMCs. The receptor set was obtained from a girl under three years old in good health and CMV-seronegative.

The gene calls are TRBV10-3 and TRBJ2-3, with D possibly matching TRBD1 (5 bases). Germline CDR1 and CDR2: ENHRY and SYGVKD. V lost 3 bases, J lost 6 bases, and 13 bases lay in between. The CDR3 loop spans 14 amino acids. The CDR3 DNA is TGTGCCATCAGTGATCGGACACCCCCGGATACGCAGTATTTT. Amino acids: CAISDRTPPDTQYF.

The chain is built from TRBV6-1 and TRBJ2-7; 9 bases are shared with TRBD1. Losses at the gene ends were 1 base for V and 4 bases for J; bases not matched to a gene: 2. CDR1 and CDR2 (germline): MNHNS, SASEGT. The CDR3 loop spans 14 amino acids. The CDR3 DNA sequence: TGTGCCAGCAGTGAAGGACAGGGGGGGTACGAGCAGTACTTC. It translates to CASSEGQGGYEQYF.

V usage is TRBV6-1 and J usage is TRBJ2-1, with 9 bases fitting TRBD2. J gave up 10 bases and V 2 bases, and 12 bases lay outside the gene matches. The CDR3 contains 16 residues. Looked up from germline, CDR1 is MNHNS and CDR2 is SASEGT. CDR3 in amino acids: CASSELSGGPQGEQFF. CDR3 bases: TGTGCCAGCAGTGAACTCAGCGGGGGGCCCCAGGGCGAGCAGTTCTTC.

V gene TRBV18 combines with J gene TRBJ1-1; TRBD1 matches at 7 bases. In germline, CDR1 is KGHSH, CDR2 LQKENI. The CDR3 contains 14 residues. V was clipped by 3 bases and J by 1 base; unmatched bases: 2. CDR3 protein: CASSPTGPNTEAFF. The CDR3 coding sequence is TGTGCCAGCTCACCGACAGGGCCGAACACTGAAGCTTTCTTT.

This chain joins TRBV5-1 and TRBJ2-1; unclear D gene. V was shortened by 5 bases and J by 3 bases, with 6 bases between the two germline ends. This CDR3 is built from 12 residues. Germline-derived CDR1 and CDR2 are SGHRS and YFSETQ. In nucleotides, the CDR3 is TGCGCCAGCAGTACTAACTACAATGAGCAGTTCTTC. Translated: CASSTNYNEQFF. Using reference TRBV5-1 and TRBJ2-1 for the parts outside the CDR3, the full variable domain is KAGVTQTPRYLIKTRGQQVTLSCSPISGHRSVSWYQQTPGQGLQFLFEYFSETQRNKGNFPGRFSGRQFSNSRSEMNVSTLELGDSALYLCASSTNYNEQFFGPGTRLTVL.

The genes are TRBV7-9 and TRBJ2-1, with 11 bases matching TRBD2. Unmatched junction bases numbered 7, after V lost 1 base and J lost 14 bases. CDR3 length: 14 amino acids. Germline V CDR1 and CDR2: SEHNR, FQNEAQ (reference sequence). This chain's CDR3 is CASSLEASGGMEFF. The CDR3 DNA reads as TGTGCCAGCAGCTTAGAGGCTAGCGGGGGGATGGAGTTCTTC. The full variable domain, rest sourced from reference TRBV7-9 and TRBJ2-1, is DTGVSQNPRHKITKRGQNVTFRCDPISEHNRLYWYRQTLGQGPEFLTYFQNEAQLEKSRLLSDRFSAERPKGSFSTLEIQRTEQGDSAMYLCASSLEASGGMEFFGPGTRLTVL.

This chain links TRBV5-1 with TRBJ2-7; no firm D call. With 4 bases removed from V and 5 bases from J, the gap between germline ends came to 7 bases. Per the germline V gene, CDR1 is SGHRS and CDR2 is YFSETQ. The length of the CDR3 is 11 residues. CDR3 in DNA: TGCGCCAGCAGCCAGTATAACGAGCAGTACTTC. Its translation is CASSQYNEQYF.

The chain employs TRBV5-4 and TRBJ1-4, with D possibly TRBD1 on 5 matching bases. Germline V CDR1 and CDR2: SGHNT, YYREEE (reference sequence). The V end was cut by 4 bases, the J end by 1 base, with 17 bases between. This CDR3 contains 17 residues. The CDR3 DNA reads TGTGCCAGCAGCGACAAGCAGGGCCTGGGAACTAATGAAAAACTGTTTTTT. Encoded protein: CASSDKQGLGTNEKLFF.

The rearrangement links TRBV13 to TRBJ1-6, with 8 positions matching TRBD1. This CDR3 region has 16 residues. The J segment lost 8 bases and the V segment lost 3 bases, leaving 9 bases of the junction unmatched. CDR1 is PRHDT and CDR2 is FYEKMQ in the germline V gene (reference sequence). The CDR3 DNA reads TGTGCCAGCAGCTTGGGCCGACAGGGGAGAGATTCACCCCTCCACTTT. The encoded protein is CASSLGRQGRDSPLHF.

V usage is TRBV4-1 and J usage is TRBJ1-6, with 8 bases aligning to TRBD1. There are 16 residues in the CDR3. Germline CDR1 MGHRA, CDR2 YSYEKL. V lost 3 bases and J lost 8; bases outside the gene matches: 9. The CDR3 region has the DNA TGCGCCAGCAGCCAGACGGGGGACAGGAGGGATTCACCCCTCCACTTT. Its protein is CASSQTGDRRDSPLHF.

DNA for the CDR3: TGCGCCAGCAGCCAAGAATGGGGCAGGGGGCTTGAGCAGTACTTC. It codes for CASSQEWGRGLEQYF. V usage is TRBV4-3 and J usage is TRBJ2-7; 8 bases are a match to TRBD1. The germline CDR1 and CDR2 sequences are LGHNA and YSLEER. Trimming at V came to 0 bases and at J to 7 bases, leaving 8 bases not matched to a gene. The CDR3 spans 15 residues.

This clone was detected only once. This chain joins TRBV4-1 and TRBJ1-2; 12 nucleotides match TRBD1. Germline CDR1 and CDR2: MGHRA and YSYEKL. This CDR3 spans 18 amino acids. The V segment lost 1 base and the J segment 5 bases; nucleotides outside the gene matches: 11. Here the CDR3 reads CASSQVFRDRGPGYGYTF. The CDR3 coding sequence is TGCGCCAGCAGCCAAGTGTTCCGGGACAGGGGGCCGGGTTATGGCTACACCTTC.

The gene calls are TRBV7-9 and TRBJ2-3; 7 bases line up with TRBD2. There are 14 residues in the CDR3. Germline values: CDR1 SEHNR, CDR2 FQNEAQ (reference sequence). Trimming took 5 bases from V and 7 from J; bases not matched to a gene: 9. The CDR3 sequence is CASSPRGVTYTQYF. The CDR3 region has the DNA TGTGCCAGCAGCCCCCGGGGGGTCACGTATACGCAGTATTTT.

This chain uses TRBV5-6 with TRBJ1-2; 8 positions agree with TRBD1. Looked up from germline, CDR1 is SGHDT and CDR2 is YYEEEE. V shed 2 bases, J shed 10 bases, and the junction held 10 bases outside the gene matches. The length of the CDR3 is 14 residues. CDR3 nucleotides: TGTGCCAGCAGCTTTGGACAGGGTTATTGGGCCTACACCTTC. Protein sequence: CASSFGQGYWAYTF.

This rearrangement joins TRBV4-1 to TRBJ1-1, with no clear D. The V and J ends lost 1 base and 3 bases respectively, with 9 bases between them. The germline V gene encodes CDR1 MGHRA and CDR2 YSYEKL. There are 14 residues in the CDR3. CDR3 nucleotide sequence: TGCGCCAGCAGCCAAGTTCCCGGGGACACTGAAGCTTTCTTT. It yields the protein CASSQVPGDTEAFF.

The chain recombines TRBV14 with TRBJ2-1, with D possibly matching TRBD2 (5 bases). From germline, CDR1 is SGHDN and CDR2 FVKESK. The CDR3 loop spans 18 amino acids. Trimming shortened V by 0 bases and J by 4 bases, and 19 bases separated the two germline ends. The CDR3 spells CASSQESVERGPYNEQFF. CDR3 bases: TGTGCCAGCAGCCAAGAATCCGTGGAACGGGGTCCATACAATGAGCAGTTCTTC. Variable domain in full (rest from reference TRBV14 and TRBJ2-1): EAGVTQFPSHSVIEKGQTVTLRCDPISGHDNLYWYRRVMGKEIKFLLHFVKESKQDESGMPNNRFLAERTGGTYSTLKVQPAELEDSGVYFCASSQESVERGPYNEQFFGPGTRLTVL.

The chain uses TRBV10-1 and TRBJ1-5, with 10 bases matching TRBD1. The CDR3 totals 16 residues. Losses at the gene ends were 6 bases for V and 5 bases for J; bases not matched to a gene: 10. CDR1 and CDR2 (germline): WNHNN, SYGVQD (reference sequence). CDR3 sequence (DNA): TGCGCCAGCAGCAAGTGGGACAGGGGAGGTCATCAGCCCCAGCATTTT. Its translation: CASSKWDRGGHQPQHF.

V usage is TRBV2 and J usage is TRBJ1-1; a possible D gene is TRBD1 (6 bases). Per the germline V gene, CDR1 is SNHLY and CDR2 is FYNNEI. V lost 0 bases and J 11 bases, leaving 10 bases between the germline ends. The CDR3 consists of 12 residues. In DNA form, the CDR3 reads TGTGCCAGCAGTGAAGCCAGGACAGTCGCTTTCTTT. Its protein product is CASSEARTVAFF. Based on the CDR3 plus reference TRBV2 and TRBJ1-1, the full variable domain is EPEVTQTPSHQVTQMGQEVILRCVPISNHLYFYWYRQILGQKVEFLVSFYNNEISEKSEIFDDQFSVERPDGSNFTLKIRSTKLEDSAMYFCASSEARTVAFFGQGTRLTVV.

The V call is TRBV4-1, the J call TRBJ2-7, with 7 positions matching TRBD1. The CDR3 totals 15 residues. The trim removed 6 bases at V and 4 bases at J, leaving 12 bases unmatched. CDR1 and CDR2 (germline): MGHRA, YSYEKL. Here the CDR3 DNA reads TGCGCCAGCAGACGGCTACAGGGGATGGGGTACGAGCAGTACTTC. It specifies CASRRLQGMGYEQYF.

This chain uses TRBV5-6 with TRBJ1-1; weak D call: TRBD1 (6 bases). Trimming cost V 0 bases and J 5 bases, with 11 bases left between them. Looked up from germline, CDR1 is SGHDT and CDR2 is YYEEEE. The CDR3 spans 14 residues. The CDR3 bases are TGTGCCAGCAGCTTGGTGACAGGAAGTACTGAAGCTTTCTTT. It yields the protein CASSLVTGSTEAFF.